This T cell receptor beta chain was observed in a study of beta chain features in type 1 diabetes. Study-wide results and limits: VDJ junctions sequenced from type 1 diabetes patients showed fewer insertions and more deletions. When Type 1 diabetes patients were examined, their TCRB CDR3s proved moderately but significantly shorter in all four CD4+ subsets. When cDNA is sequenced, cells with high TCR expression could be over-represented.

This CDR3 comprises 12 residues. The germline V gene has CDR1 SGHDT and CDR2 YYEEEE. The ends lost 4 bases at V and 7 bases at J; junction bases unmatched: 4. A sort by CD45RO/CCR7/CD25/CD127/CD95/CD27 yielded CD4+ naive, central memory, regulatory and stem cell-like memory cells. This clone was picked up a small number of times. Its antigen remains unknown. Reverse transcribing all isolated RNA meant expressed TCRB transcripts were sequenced. Profiling relied on immunoSEQ multiplex PCR, and the TCRdb table lists in-frame clones only, not all of them. This sample has some 250,000 clones, with roughly 11% found just once.

The chain links TRBV5-6 to TRBJ2-7; 8 nucleotides line up with TRBD1. Sequencing was done on a sample of naive CD4+ T cells from blood. The clonotype originates from a man under 40 with type 1 diabetes. The CDR3 protein is CASSRRTGEQYF. CDR3 nucleotide sequence: TGTGCCAGCAGCCGCCGGACAGGGGAGCAGTACTTC.